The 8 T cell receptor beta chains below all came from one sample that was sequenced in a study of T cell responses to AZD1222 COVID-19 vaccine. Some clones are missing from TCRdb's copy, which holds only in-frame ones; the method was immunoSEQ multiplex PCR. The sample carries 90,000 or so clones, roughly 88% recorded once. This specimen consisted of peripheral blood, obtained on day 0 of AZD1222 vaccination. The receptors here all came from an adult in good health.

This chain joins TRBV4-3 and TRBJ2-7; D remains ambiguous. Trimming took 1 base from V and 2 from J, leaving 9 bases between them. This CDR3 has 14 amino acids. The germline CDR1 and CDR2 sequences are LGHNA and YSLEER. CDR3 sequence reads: CASSQGLEPYEQYF. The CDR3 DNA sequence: TGCGCCAGCAGCCAAGGGCTCGAACCCTACGAGCAGTACTTC.

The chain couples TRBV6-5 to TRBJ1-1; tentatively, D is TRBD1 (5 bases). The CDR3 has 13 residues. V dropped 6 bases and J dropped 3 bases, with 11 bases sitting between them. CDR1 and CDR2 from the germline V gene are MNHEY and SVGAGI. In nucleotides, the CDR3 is TGTGCCAGCAGCACGATAGGGGACACTGAAGCTTTCTTT. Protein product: CASSTIGDTEAFF.

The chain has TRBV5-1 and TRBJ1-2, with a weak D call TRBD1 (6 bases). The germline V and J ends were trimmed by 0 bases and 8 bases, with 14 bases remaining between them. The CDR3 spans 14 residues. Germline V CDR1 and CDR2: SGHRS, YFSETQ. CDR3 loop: CASSLESGVQGYTF. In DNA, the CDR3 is TGCGCCAGCAGCTTGGAGTCAGGGGTCCAGGGCTACACCTTC.

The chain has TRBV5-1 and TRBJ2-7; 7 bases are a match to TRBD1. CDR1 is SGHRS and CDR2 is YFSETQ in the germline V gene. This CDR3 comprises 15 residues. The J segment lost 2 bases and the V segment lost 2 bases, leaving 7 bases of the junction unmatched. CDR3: CASSFLTGVAYEQYF. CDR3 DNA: TGCGCCAGCAGCTTTCTCACAGGGGTAGCCTACGAGCAGTACTTC.

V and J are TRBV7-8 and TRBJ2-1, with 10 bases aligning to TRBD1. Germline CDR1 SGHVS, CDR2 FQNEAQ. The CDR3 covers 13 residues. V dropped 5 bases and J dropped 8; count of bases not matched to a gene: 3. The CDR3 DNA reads TGTGCCAGCAGCCGGGGGACAGGGGATGAGCAGTTCTTC. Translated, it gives CASSRGTGDEQFF.

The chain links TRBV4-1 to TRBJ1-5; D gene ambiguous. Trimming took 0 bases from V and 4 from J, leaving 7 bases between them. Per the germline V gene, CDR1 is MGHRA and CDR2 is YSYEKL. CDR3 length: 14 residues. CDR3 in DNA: TGCGCCAGCAGCCAAGAGGGATTAAATCAGCCCCAGCATTTT. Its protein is CASSQEGLNQPQHF.

The CDR3 DNA is TGTGCCACCAGTGAACCCAGGGGGAACACCGGGGAGCTGTTTTTT. Translating it yields CATSEPRGNTGELFF. The chain has TRBV24-1 and TRBJ2-2; D may be TRBD1 (6 bases). Germline-derived CDR1 and CDR2 are KGHDR and SFDVKD. V lost 4 bases and J lost 1, with 9 bases in between. This CDR3 spans 15 amino acids.

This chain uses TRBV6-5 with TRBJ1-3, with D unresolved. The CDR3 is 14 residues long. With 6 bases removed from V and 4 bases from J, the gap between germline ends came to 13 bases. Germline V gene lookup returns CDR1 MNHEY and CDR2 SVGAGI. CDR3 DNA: TGTGCCAGCAGCCCACCGGGTACAGGAAACACCATATATTTT. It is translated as CASSPPGTGNTIYF.